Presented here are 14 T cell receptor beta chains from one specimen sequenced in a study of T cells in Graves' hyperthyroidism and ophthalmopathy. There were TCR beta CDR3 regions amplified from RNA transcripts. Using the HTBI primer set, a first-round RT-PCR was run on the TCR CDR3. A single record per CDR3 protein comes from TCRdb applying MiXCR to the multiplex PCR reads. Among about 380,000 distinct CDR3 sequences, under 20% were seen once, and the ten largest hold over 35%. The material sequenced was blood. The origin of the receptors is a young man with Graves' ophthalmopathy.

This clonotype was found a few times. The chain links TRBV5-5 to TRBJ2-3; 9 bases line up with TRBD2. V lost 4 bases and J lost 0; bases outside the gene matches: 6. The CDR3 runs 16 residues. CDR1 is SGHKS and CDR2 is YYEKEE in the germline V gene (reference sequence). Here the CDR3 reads CASSGTSQTSTDTQYF. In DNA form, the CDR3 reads TGTGCCAGCAGCGGGACTAGCCAAACTAGCACAGATACGCAGTATTTT.

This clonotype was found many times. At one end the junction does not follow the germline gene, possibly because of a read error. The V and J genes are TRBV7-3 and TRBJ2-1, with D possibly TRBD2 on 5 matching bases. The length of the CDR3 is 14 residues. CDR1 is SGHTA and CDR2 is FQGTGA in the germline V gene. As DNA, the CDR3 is TGTGCCAACAGCTTACTAGGCTCCTACAATGAGCAGTTCTTC. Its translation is CANSLLGSYNEQFF.

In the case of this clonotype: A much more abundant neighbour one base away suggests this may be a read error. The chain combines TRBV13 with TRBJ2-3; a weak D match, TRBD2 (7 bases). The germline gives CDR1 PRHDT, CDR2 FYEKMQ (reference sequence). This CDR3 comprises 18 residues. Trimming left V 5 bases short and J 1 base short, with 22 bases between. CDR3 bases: TGTGCCAGCAGCAGGAAGTCGCGGGGGCCCTATTGCACAGATACGCAGTATTTT. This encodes CASSRKSRGPYCTDTQYF.

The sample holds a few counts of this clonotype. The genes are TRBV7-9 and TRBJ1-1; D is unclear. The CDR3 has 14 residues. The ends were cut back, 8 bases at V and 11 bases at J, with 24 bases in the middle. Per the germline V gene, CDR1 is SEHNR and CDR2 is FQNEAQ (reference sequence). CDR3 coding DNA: TGTGCCAGCCCTTCGCGGCCGGACCACTTAGAGGCTTTCTTT. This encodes CASPSRPDHLEAFF. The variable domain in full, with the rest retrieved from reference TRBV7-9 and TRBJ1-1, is DTGVSQNPRHKITKRGQNVTFRCDPISEHNRLYWYRQTLGQGPEFLTYFQNEAQLEKSRLLSDRFSAERPKGSFSTLEIQRTEQGDSAMYLCASPSRPDHLEAFFGQGTRLTVV.

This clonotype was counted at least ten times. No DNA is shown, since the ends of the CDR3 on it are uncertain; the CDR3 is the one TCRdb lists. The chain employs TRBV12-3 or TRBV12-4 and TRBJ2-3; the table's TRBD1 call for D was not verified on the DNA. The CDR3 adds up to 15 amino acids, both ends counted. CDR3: CASSSSGQLTDTQYF.

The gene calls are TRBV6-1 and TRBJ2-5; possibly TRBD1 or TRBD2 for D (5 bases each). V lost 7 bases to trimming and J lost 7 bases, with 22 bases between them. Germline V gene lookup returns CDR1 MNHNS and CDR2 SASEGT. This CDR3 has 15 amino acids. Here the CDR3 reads CASTSRGALVGTQYF. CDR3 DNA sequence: TGTGCCAGCACCTCGAGAGGGGCGCTAGTGGGGACCCAGTACTTC.

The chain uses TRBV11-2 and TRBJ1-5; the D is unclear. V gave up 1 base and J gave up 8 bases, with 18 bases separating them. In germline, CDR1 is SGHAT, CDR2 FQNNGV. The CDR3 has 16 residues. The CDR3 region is CASSLGRAPSLEPQHF. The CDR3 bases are TGTGCCAGCAGCTTAGGTAGGGCCCCTAGTTTAGAGCCCCAGCATTTT.

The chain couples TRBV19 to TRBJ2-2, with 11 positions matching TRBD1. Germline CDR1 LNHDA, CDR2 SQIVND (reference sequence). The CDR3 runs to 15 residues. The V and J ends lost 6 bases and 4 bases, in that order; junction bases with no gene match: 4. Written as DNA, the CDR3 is TGTGCCAGTAGGACCGGGACAGGGGGCACCGGGGAGCTGTTTTTT. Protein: CASRTGTGGTGELFF.

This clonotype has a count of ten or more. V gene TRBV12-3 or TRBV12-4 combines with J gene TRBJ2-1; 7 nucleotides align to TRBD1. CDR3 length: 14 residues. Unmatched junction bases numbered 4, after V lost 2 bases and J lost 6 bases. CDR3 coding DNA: TGTGCCAGCAGTTTAAGGGGGCCAGTCAATGAGCAGTTCTTC. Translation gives CASSLRGPVNEQFF.

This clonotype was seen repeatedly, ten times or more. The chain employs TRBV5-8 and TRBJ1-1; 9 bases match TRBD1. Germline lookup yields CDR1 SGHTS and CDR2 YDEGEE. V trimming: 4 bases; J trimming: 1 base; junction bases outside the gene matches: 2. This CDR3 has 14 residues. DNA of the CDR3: TGTGCCAGCAGCACGGACAGGGGGAACACTGAAGCTTTCTTT. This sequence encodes CASSTDRGNTEAFF.

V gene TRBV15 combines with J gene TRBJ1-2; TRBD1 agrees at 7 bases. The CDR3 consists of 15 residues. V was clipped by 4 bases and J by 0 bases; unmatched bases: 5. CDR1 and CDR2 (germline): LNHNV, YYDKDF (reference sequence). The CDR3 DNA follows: TGTGCCACCAGCAAAACGACAGGGCCTAACTATGGCTACACCTTC. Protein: CATSKTTGPNYGYTF. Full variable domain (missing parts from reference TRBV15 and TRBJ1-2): DAMVIQNPRYQVTQFGKPVTLSCSQTLNHNVMYWYQQKSSQAPKLLFHYYDKDFNNEADTPDNFQSRRPNTSFCFLDIRSPGLGDTAMYLCATSKTTGPNYGYTFGSGTRLTVV.

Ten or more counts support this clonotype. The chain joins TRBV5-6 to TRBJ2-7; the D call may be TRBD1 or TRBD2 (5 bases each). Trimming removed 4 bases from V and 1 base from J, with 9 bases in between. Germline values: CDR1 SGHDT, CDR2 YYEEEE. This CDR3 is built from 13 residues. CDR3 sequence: CASSPRGSYEQYF. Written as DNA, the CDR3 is TGTGCCAGCAGCCCGAGGGGTTCCTACGAGCAGTACTTC.

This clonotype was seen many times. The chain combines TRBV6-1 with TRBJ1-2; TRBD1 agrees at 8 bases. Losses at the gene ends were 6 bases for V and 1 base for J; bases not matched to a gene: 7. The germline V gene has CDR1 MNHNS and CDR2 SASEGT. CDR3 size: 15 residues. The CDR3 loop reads CASRRSGGSNYGYTF. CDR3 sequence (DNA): TGTGCCAGCAGGCGGTCAGGGGGCAGTAACTATGGCTACACCTTC.

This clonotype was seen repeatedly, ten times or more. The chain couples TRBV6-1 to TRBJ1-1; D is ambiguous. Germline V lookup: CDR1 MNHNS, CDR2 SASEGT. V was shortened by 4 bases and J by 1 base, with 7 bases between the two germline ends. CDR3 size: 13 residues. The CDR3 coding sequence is TGTGCCAGCAGTGGGATCAAGAACACTGAAGCTTTCTTT. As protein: CASSGIKNTEAFF.